The next 32 T cell receptor beta chains were all read from a single sample in a study of vaccination and CD4 T cells after COVID-19. Oncomine TCR Beta short-read sequencing was applied to DNA from cultured CD4+ T cells. TCRdb called the PCR reads again in MiXCR, with one record for every CDR3 protein. The sample includes 12,000 or so distinct CDR3 sequences, roughly a quarter of them seen just once. Their target antigens are unknown. Treatment in this sample: approximately nine-day PBMC culture with coronavirus spike peptide pools or control peptides (ViraFEST assay). The sample in question was CD4+ T cells from blood, cultured in vitro, obtained before SARS-CoV-2 vaccination. The receptors were gathered from a human donor who received a COVID-19 vaccine.

Here the CDR3 DNA reads TGTGCCAGCAGCCCTGGACAGTTCCAAGAGACCCAGTACTTC. This encodes CASSPGQFQETQYF. The chain combines TRBV7-9 with TRBJ2-5, with a weak D call TRBD1 (6 bases). The CDR3 contains 14 residues. The V gene lost 5 bases and the J gene lost 1 base, with 11 bases spanning the gap. The germline CDR1 and CDR2 sequences are SEHNR and FQNEAQ (reference sequence).

The V and J genes are TRBV14 and TRBJ1-1; TRBD1 agrees at 7 bases. The CDR3 is 15 residues long. After removal of 1 base from V and 1 base from J, the junction contained 3 bases not matched to a gene. Germline loops: CDR1 SGHDN, CDR2 FVKESK. Here the CDR3 DNA reads TGTGCCAGCAGCCAAGGACAGGGAGGGAACACTGAAGCTTTCTTT. Its translation: CASSQGQGGNTEAFF.

The V call is TRBV29-1, the J call TRBJ2-7; TRBD1 matches 9 bases. Per the germline V gene, CDR1 is SQVTM and CDR2 is ANQGSEA. V was pared by 3 bases and J by 2 bases, with 2 bases of the junction left unmatched. CDR3 length equals 13 residues. This CDR3 is CSVDGTGTYEQYF. CDR3 in DNA: TGCAGCGTTGATGGGACAGGGACCTACGAGCAGTACTTC.

This sequence joins TRBV11-3 and TRBJ2-7, with 7 bases lining up with TRBD1. Unmatched junction bases numbered 3, after V lost 0 bases and J lost 7 bases. This CDR3 has 13 residues. Per the germline V gene, CDR1 is SGHNT and CDR2 is YENEEA. The CDR3 DNA reads as TGTGCCAGCAGCTTAGATCGGGGACAGGAGCAGTACTTC. Its protein is CASSLDRGQEQYF.

This clonotype was detected only a few times. The chain has TRBV10-3 and TRBJ2-1; 9 nucleotides line up with TRBD2. The CDR3 totals 16 residues. V was clipped by 6 bases and J by 0 bases; unmatched bases: 6. The germline CDR1 and CDR2 sequences are ENHRY and SYGVKD. In DNA, the CDR3 is TGTGCCATCAGCGCTAGCGGGGAGAGCTCCTACAATGAGCAGTTCTTC. Translating gives CAISASGESSYNEQFF.

This clonotype was found a few times. The J gene is TRBJ2-7, the V gene TRBV7-2, with 14 bases fitting TRBD2. The CDR3 runs 21 residues. After removal of 6 bases from V and 0 bases from J, the junction contained 19 bases not matched to a gene. The germline gives CDR1 SGHTA, CDR2 FQGNSA. CDR3 DNA: TGTGCCAGCAGAACCGGGACTAGCGGGAGTTATGGCCTCCAGAGCTCCTACGAGCAGTACTTC. Its protein is CASRTGTSGSYGLQSSYEQYF. The complete variable domain, with remaining parts taken from reference TRBV7-2 and TRBJ2-7, reads GAGVSQSPSNKVTEKGKDVELRCDPISGHTALYWYRQSLGQGLEFLIYFQGNSAPDKSGLPSDRFSAERTGGSVSTLTIQRTQQEDSAVYLCASRTGTSGSYGLQSSYEQYFGPGTRLTVT.

This clonotype was found a few times. The V and J genes are TRBV5-1 and TRBJ1-5, with D possibly being TRBD1 (5 bases). The germline CDR1 and CDR2 sequences are SGHRS and YFSETQ. This CDR3 contains 14 residues. Trimming left V 7 bases short and J 1 base short, with 12 bases between. This CDR3 is CASRRDLSNQPQHF. CDR3 nucleotides: TGCGCCAGCCGGAGGGACTTGAGCAATCAGCCCCAGCATTTT.

This clonotype turned up a few times. V and J are TRBV7-2 and TRBJ2-1, with TRBD1 as a possible D gene (6 bases). Trimming stripped 3 bases from V and 7 bases from J, with 19 bases between. The CDR3 has 16 residues. Germline CDR1 reads SGHTA; CDR2 reads FQGNSA. CDR3 region: CASSLGPGGQSNEQFF. DNA of the CDR3: TGTGCCAGCAGCTTGGGCCCCGGAGGACAGTCGAATGAGCAGTTCTTC. Complete variable domain (other parts from reference TRBV7-2 and TRBJ2-1): GAGVSQSPSNKVTEKGKDVELRCDPISGHTALYWYRQSLGQGLEFLIYFQGNSAPDKSGLPSDRFSAERTGGSVSTLTIQRTQQEDSAVYLCASSLGPGGQSNEQFFGPGTRLTVL.

The chain carries TRBV7-3 and TRBJ2-5; D might be TRBD1 (7 bases). The germline V gene has CDR1 SGHTA and CDR2 FQGTGA. Trimming took 5 bases from V and 4 from J, leaving 11 bases between them. The CDR3 runs to 13 residues. The CDR3 is CASSDQGGETQYF. The CDR3 region has the DNA TGTGCCAGCAGCGACCAGGGGGGAGAGACCCAGTACTTC.

This chain connects TRBV7-9 to TRBJ2-5, with TRBD1 identical over 12 bases. This CDR3 comprises 17 residues. Germline V CDR1 and CDR2: SEHNR, FQNEAQ (reference sequence). V trimming: 1 base; J trimming: 0 bases; junction bases outside the gene matches: 3. CDR3 loop: CASSLEGTGGYQETQYF. Here the CDR3 DNA reads TGTGCCAGCAGCTTAGAAGGGACAGGGGGCTACCAAGAGACCCAGTACTTC.

The V call is TRBV30, the J call TRBJ1-2, with a possible D match to TRBD1 (6 bases). The CDR3 runs 13 residues. The ends were cut back, 0 bases at V and 4 bases at J, with 9 bases in the middle. Per the germline V gene, CDR1 is GTSNPN and CDR2 is SVGIG (reference sequence). CDR3 in DNA: TGTGCCTGGAGTGTTAGAGGGGGCTATGGCTACACCTTC. Amino acids: CAWSVRGGYGYTF. Supplemented by reference TRBV30 and TRBJ1-2, the full variable domain reads SQTIHQWPATLVQPVGSPLSLECTVEGTSNPNLYWYRQAAGRGLQLLFYSVGIGQISSEVPQNLSASRPQDRQFILSSKKLLLSDSGFYLCAWSVRGGYGYTFGSGTRLTVV.

The CDR3 nucleotides are TGTGCCACCAGCAGAGATCACCACAGCACCGGGGAGCTGTTTTTT. It yields the protein CATSRDHHSTGELFF. V usage is TRBV15 and J usage is TRBJ2-2; D not resolved. Between the trimmed V and J ends, which lost 0 bases and 4 bases, there was a span of 9 bases. The V gene's germline CDR1 is LNHNV and CDR2 YYDKDF (reference sequence). The CDR3 is made up of 15 amino acids.

Only a few counts were recorded for this clonotype. The chain couples TRBV6-1 to TRBJ2-3, with 7 bases fitting TRBD1. Losses at the gene ends were 6 bases for V and 0 bases for J; bases not matched to a gene: 6. The length of the CDR3 is 15 residues. CDR1 and CDR2 (germline): MNHNS, SASEGT. CDR3: CASSLRGPSTDTQYF. In DNA, the CDR3 is TGTGCCAGCAGCCTAAGGGGGCCTAGCACAGATACGCAGTATTTT.

V usage is TRBV5-4 and J usage is TRBJ2-1, with D possibly matching TRBD1 (5 bases). The length of the CDR3 is 15 residues. V was cut by 3 bases and J by 6 bases, with 16 bases left in between. Germline CDR1 is SGHNT and CDR2 is YYREEE (reference sequence). CDR3: CASSSTGIPGNEQFF. CDR3 nucleotides: TGTGCCAGCAGCTCCACAGGTATCCCCGGCAATGAGCAGTTCTTC.

This clonotype was seen a few times. This chain joins TRBV6-1 and TRBJ1-4; 7 nucleotides agree with TRBD1. CDR1 is MNHNS and CDR2 is SASEGT in the germline V gene. The junction had 4 bases not matched to a gene; V was cut back by 6 bases and J by 6 bases. This CDR3 contains 13 residues. The CDR3 DNA follows: TGTGCCAGCAGACGGGACAGCGATGAAAAACTGTTTTTT. It translates to CASRRDSDEKLFF.

This clonotype is categorized as medium-sized (0.01 to 0.1%). The chain couples TRBV7-2 to TRBJ1-1; D is unresolved. The CDR3 contains 15 residues. CDR1 is SGHTA and CDR2 is FQGNSA in the germline V gene. Between the trimmed V and J ends, which lost 2 bases and 4 bases, there was a span of 14 bases. The CDR3 region has the DNA TGTGCCAGCAGCTTATCAAAGGTCCTAGGCACTGAAGCTTTCTTT. Translating it yields CASSLSKVLGTEAFF.

The rearrangement links TRBV6-1 to TRBJ1-2, with 9 nucleotides matching TRBD1. CDR1 is MNHNS, CDR2 SASEGT, per germline. The CDR3 runs to 13 residues. Germline trimming cut 6 bases from V and 7 bases from J; bases unmatched to any gene: 6. CDR3 sequence reads: CASSRGQGRGYTF. The CDR3 DNA is TGTGCCAGCAGCCGGGGACAGGGCCGTGGCTACACCTTC.

This clonotype was picked up a small number of times. The V call is TRBV5-4, the J call TRBJ1-6, with D possibly matching TRBD1 (6 bases). The germline gives CDR1 SGHNT, CDR2 YYREEE (reference sequence). The CDR3 runs 19 residues. Trimming removed 0 bases from V and 0 bases from J, with 16 bases in between. DNA for the CDR3: TGTGCCAGCAGCTTGGATGGGGTAGGGGGTTTCTCCTATAATTCACCCCTCCACTTT. Translated, it gives CASSLDGVGGFSYNSPLHF.

Only a few counts were recorded for this clonotype. The V and J genes are TRBV7-2 and TRBJ2-2; no reliable D call. V was trimmed by 3 bases and J by 9 bases, leaving 11 bases between them. This CDR3 comprises 13 residues. From germline, CDR1 is SGHTA and CDR2 FQGNSA. DNA of the CDR3: TGTGCCAGCAGCTTTTTGGGTTACCGGGAGCTGTTTTTT. It codes for CASSFLGYRELFF.

V usage is TRBV20-1 and J usage is TRBJ2-3; D gene ambiguous. Trimming removed 1 base from V and 4 bases from J, with 6 bases in between. CDR1 is DFQATT and CDR2 is SNEGSKA in the germline V gene (reference sequence). The CDR3 covers 12 residues. CDR3 sequence reads: CSARVVPDTQYF. The CDR3 DNA sequence: TGCAGTGCTAGAGTGGTCCCAGATACGCAGTATTTT.

Only a few counts were recorded for this clonotype. The V and J genes are TRBV7-9 and TRBJ1-6, with 12 bases aligning to TRBD1. V was clipped by 2 bases and J by 4 bases; unmatched bases: 12. Germline assignment: CDR1 SEHNR and CDR2 FQNEAQ (reference sequence). The CDR3 length is 20 residues. The CDR3 region is CASSLYFPGQGAWYNSPLHF. The DNA for the CDR3 is TGTGCCAGCAGCTTATACTTCCCGGGACAGGGGGCTTGGTATAATTCACCCCTCCACTTT.

This clonotype was seen a single time. A junction boundary mismatches the germline segment, possibly from a read error. The chain is built from TRBV5-1 and TRBJ1-2; TRBD1 aligns across 9 bases. Germline V lookup: CDR1 SGHRS, CDR2 YFSETQ. There are 13 residues in the CDR3. The CDR3 is CASSWTGVGGHTF. The CDR3 nucleotides are TGCGCCAGCAGCTGGACAGGGGTAGGTGGCCACACCTTC.

This clonotype was recorded a few times. The chain couples TRBV6-1 to TRBJ2-2; D remains unclear. The CDR3 covers 14 residues. Trimming stripped 0 bases from V and 6 bases from J, with 8 bases between. The V gene's germline CDR1 is MNHNS and CDR2 SASEGT. The CDR3, as DNA: TGTGCCAGCAGTGAAGCCGGTGGTCCCGGGGAGCTGTTTTTT. This sequence encodes CASSEAGGPGELFF.

A few counts support this clonotype. The chain couples TRBV23-1 to TRBJ2-3; 7 bases match TRBD2. TRBV23-1 is assigned to the ORF class and has an uncertain function. This CDR3 spans 14 amino acids. The V segment lost 3 bases and the J segment 0 bases; nucleotides outside the gene matches: 0. The CDR3 coding sequence is TGCGCCAGCAGTCACGGGGGGAGCACAGATACGCAGTATTTT. Translating it yields CASSHGGSTDTQYF.

The V and J genes are TRBV29-1 and TRBJ2-7; TRBD1 aligns across 9 bases. This CDR3 comprises 12 residues. Germline assignment: CDR1 SQVTM and CDR2 ANQGSEA. The V segment lost 3 bases and the J segment 4 bases; nucleotides outside the gene matches: 1. The CDR3 coding sequence is TGCAGCGTTGACGGACAGGGGTACGAGCAGTACTTC. It is translated as CSVDGQGYEQYF.

This chain's CDR3 is CASSERVGHQETQYF. Written as DNA, the CDR3 is TGTGCCAGCAGTGAAAGGGTGGGGCATCAAGAGACCCAGTACTTC. V is TRBV2 and J is TRBJ2-5, with D possibly TRBD1 on 5 matching bases. CDR1 is SNHLY and CDR2 is FYNNEI in the germline V gene. The CDR3 length is 15 residues. Trimming took off 2 bases at V and 2 bases at J, with 12 bases between the two ends.

This clonotype was recorded a few times. The chain has TRBV19 and TRBJ2-4; D unclear. The CDR3 totals 18 residues. From germline, CDR1 is LNHDA and CDR2 SQIVND (reference sequence). Trimming shortened V by 3 bases and J by 0 bases, and 18 bases separated the two germline ends. The DNA of the CDR3 is TGTGCCAGTAGTATCCGGGCCTTAACCTGGACAGCCAAAAACATTCAGTACTTC. Amino acids: CASSIRALTWTAKNIQYF.

The V call is TRBV2, the J call TRBJ2-1; 15 nucleotides agree with TRBD2. This CDR3 contains 14 residues. V was pared by 9 bases and J by 6 bases, with 3 bases of the junction left unmatched. Germline assignment: CDR1 SNHLY and CDR2 FYNNEI. The CDR3 protein is CARQGLAGGNEQFF. In DNA form, the CDR3 reads TGTGCCAGACAGGGACTAGCGGGGGGCAATGAGCAGTTCTTC.

V gene TRBV7-8 combines with J gene TRBJ2-3, with D possibly TRBD2 on 5 matching bases. The CDR3 has 15 residues. Trimming removed 5 bases at V and 2 bases at J, with 14 bases between. Germline loops: CDR1 SGHVS, CDR2 FQNEAQ. The CDR3 is CASSAPFSATDTQYF. In DNA, the CDR3 is TGTGCCAGCAGCGCGCCATTTAGCGCCACAGATACGCAGTATTTT.

The rearrangement uses TRBV10-1 and TRBJ2-5, with D unresolved. CDR1 and CDR2 from the germline V gene are WNHNN and SYGVQD (reference sequence). This CDR3 is built from 15 residues. V was cut by 0 bases and J by 5 bases, with 13 bases left in between. CDR3 in amino acids: CASSESGDGQETQYF. The DNA for the CDR3 is TGCGCCAGCAGTGAGTCAGGTGACGGCCAGGAGACCCAGTACTTC.

This clonotype was detected only a few times. The chain uses TRBV10-3 and TRBJ2-5; a weak D match, TRBD1 (5 bases). The V gene lost 2 bases and the J gene lost 4 bases, with 8 bases spanning the gap. CDR1 ENHRY and CDR2 SYGVKD come from the germline V gene. The CDR3 contains 13 residues. CDR3 protein: CAISEIRGETQYF. The CDR3 DNA sequence: TGTGCCATCAGTGAGATTAGGGGAGAGACCCAGTACTTC.

Sample share makes this clonotype medium-sized. The chain couples TRBV20-1 to TRBJ1-2, with D unclear. V lost 3 bases, J lost 1 base, and 6 bases lay in between. The CDR3 sequence is 12 residues long. Germline-derived CDR1 and CDR2 are DFQATT and SNEGSKA (reference sequence). DNA for the CDR3: TGCAGTGCTAGTAAGAATAACTATGGCTACACCTTC. It codes for CSASKNNYGYTF.